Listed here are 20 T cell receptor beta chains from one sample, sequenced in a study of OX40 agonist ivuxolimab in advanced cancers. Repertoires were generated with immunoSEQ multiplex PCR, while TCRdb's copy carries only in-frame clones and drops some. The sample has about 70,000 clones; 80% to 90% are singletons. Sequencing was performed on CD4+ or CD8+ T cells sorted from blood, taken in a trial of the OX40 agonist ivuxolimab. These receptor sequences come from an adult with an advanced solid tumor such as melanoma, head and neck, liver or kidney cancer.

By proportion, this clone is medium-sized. The CDR3 coding sequence is TGCGCCAGCAGCCCAATTCAGGGCGCTTACGAGCAGTACTTC. Translation gives CASSPIQGAYEQYF. This chain links TRBV5-1 with TRBJ2-7, with D possibly matching TRBD1 (5 bases). The CDR3 contains 14 residues. Germline V gene data show CDR1 as SGHRS and CDR2 as YFSETQ. The V and J ends lost 4 bases and 4 bases respectively, with 15 bases between them.

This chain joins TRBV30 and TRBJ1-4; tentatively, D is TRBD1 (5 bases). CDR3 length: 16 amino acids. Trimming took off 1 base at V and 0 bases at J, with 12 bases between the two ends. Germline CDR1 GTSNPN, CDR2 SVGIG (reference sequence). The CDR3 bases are TGTGCCTGGAGTGCCGGATGGGGGACAACTAATGAAAAACTGTTTTTT. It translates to CAWSAGWGTTNEKLFF.

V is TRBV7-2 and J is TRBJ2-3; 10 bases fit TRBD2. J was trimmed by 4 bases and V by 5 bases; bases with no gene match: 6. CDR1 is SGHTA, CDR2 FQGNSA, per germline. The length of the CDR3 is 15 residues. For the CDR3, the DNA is TGTGCCAGCAGCCCCCTTAGCGGGGGGTCAGATACGCAGTATTTT. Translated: CASSPLSGGSDTQYF. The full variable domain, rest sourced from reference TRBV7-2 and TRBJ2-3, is GAGVSQSPSNKVTEKGKDVELRCDPISGHTALYWYRQSLGQGLEFLIYFQGNSAPDKSGLPSDRFSAERTGGSVSTLTIQRTQQEDSAVYLCASSPLSGGSDTQYFGPGTRLTVL.

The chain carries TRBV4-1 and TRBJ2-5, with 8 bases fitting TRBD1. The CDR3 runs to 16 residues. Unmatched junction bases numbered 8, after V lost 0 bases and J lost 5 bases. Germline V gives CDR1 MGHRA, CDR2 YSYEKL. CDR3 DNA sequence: TGCGCCAGCAGCCAAGAAGGCCAGGGGGCATGGGAGACCCAGTACTTC. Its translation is CASSQEGQGAWETQYF.

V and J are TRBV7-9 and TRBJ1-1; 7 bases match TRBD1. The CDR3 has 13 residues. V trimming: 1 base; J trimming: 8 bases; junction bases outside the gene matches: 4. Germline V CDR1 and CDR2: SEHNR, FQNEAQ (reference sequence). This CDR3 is CASSLGDSSEAFF. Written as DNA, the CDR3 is TGTGCCAGCAGCTTAGGGGACAGCAGCGAAGCTTTCTTT.

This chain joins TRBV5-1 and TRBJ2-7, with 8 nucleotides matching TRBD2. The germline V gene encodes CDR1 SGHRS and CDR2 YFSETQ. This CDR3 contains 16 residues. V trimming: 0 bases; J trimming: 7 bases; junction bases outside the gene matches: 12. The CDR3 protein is CASSLVPSGGPSEQYF. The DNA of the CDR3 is TGCGCCAGCAGCTTGGTCCCCAGCGGGGGCCCCTCAGAGCAGTACTTC.

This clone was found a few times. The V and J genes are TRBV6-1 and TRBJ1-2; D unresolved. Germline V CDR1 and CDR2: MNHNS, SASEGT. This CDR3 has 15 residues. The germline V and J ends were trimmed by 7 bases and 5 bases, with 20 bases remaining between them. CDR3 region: CASTEGYSQIYGYTF. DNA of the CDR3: TGTGCCAGCACCGAAGGGTACAGCCAGATATATGGCTACACCTTC.

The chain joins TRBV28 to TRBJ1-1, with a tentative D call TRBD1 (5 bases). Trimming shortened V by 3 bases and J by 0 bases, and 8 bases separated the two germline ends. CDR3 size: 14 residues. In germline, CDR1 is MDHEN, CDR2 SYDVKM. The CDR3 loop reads CASSFGGLNTEAFF. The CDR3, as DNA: TGTGCCAGCAGTTTTGGGGGGTTGAACACTGAAGCTTTCTTT.

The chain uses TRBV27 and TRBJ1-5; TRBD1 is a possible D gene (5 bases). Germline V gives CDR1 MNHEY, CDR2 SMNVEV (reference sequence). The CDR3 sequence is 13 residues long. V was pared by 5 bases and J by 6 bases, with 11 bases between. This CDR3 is CASSAGFGQPQHF. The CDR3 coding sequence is TGTGCCAGCAGTGCAGGGTTTGGTCAGCCCCAGCATTTT.

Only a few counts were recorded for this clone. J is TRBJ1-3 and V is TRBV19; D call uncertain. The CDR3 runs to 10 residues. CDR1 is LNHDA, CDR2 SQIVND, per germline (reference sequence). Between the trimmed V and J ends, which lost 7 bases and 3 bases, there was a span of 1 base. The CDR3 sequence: CASIGNTIYF. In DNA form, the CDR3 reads TGTGCCAGTATTGGAAACACCATATATTTT.

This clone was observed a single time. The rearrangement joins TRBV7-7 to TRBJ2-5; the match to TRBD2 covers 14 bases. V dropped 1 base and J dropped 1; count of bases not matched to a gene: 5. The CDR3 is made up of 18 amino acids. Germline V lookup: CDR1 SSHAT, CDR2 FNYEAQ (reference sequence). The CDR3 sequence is CASSLETSGGALQETQYF. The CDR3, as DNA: TGTGCCAGCAGCTTAGAGACTAGCGGGGGGGCTCTCCAAGAGACCCAGTACTTC.

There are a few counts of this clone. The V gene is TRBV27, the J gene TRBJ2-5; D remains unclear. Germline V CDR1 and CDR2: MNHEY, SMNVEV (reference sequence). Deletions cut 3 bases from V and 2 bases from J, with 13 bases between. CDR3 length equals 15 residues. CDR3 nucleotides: TGTGCCAGCAGTTTCCGCTGGTTGGGGCAAGAGACCCAGTACTTC. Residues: CASSFRWLGQETQYF.

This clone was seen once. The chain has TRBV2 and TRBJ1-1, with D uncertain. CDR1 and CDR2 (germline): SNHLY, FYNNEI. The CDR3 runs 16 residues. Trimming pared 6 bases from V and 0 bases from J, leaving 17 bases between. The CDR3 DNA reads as TGTGCCAGCAGCCGGCAGCCGAAGGTAATGAACACTGAAGCTTTCTTT. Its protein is CASSRQPKVMNTEAFF.

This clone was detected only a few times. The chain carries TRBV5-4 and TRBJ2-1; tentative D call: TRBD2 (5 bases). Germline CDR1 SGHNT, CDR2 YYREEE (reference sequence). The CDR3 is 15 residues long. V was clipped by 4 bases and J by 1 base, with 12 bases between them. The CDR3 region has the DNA TGTGCCAGCAGCCGATCCACGGGGTCCTACAATGAGCAGTTCTTC. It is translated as CASSRSTGSYNEQFF.

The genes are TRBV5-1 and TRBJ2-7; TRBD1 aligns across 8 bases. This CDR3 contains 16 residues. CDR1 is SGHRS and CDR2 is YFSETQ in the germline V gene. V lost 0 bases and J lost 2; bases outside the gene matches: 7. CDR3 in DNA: TGCGCCAGCAGCTTGGCCGTCAGGACAGGGACCTACGAGCAGTACTTC. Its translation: CASSLAVRTGTYEQYF.

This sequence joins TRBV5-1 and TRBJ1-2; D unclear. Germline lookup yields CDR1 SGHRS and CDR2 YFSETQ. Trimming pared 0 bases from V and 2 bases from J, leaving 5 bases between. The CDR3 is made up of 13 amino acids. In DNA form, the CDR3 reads TGCGCCAGCAGCTTGGGCGGGAACTATGGCTACACCTTC. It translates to CASSLGGNYGYTF. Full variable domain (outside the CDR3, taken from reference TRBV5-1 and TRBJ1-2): KAGVTQTPRYLIKTRGQQVTLSCSPISGHRSVSWYQQTPGQGLQFLFEYFSETQRNKGNFPGRFSGRQFSNSRSEMNVSTLELGDSALYLCASSLGGNYGYTFGSGTRLTVV.

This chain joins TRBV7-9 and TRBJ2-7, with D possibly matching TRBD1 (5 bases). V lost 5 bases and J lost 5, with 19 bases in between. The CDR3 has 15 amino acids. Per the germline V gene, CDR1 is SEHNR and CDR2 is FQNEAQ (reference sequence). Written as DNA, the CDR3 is TGTGCCAGCAGCCCAGGCAGACAGAGAAGGAACGAGCAGTACTTC. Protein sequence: CASSPGRQRRNEQYF.

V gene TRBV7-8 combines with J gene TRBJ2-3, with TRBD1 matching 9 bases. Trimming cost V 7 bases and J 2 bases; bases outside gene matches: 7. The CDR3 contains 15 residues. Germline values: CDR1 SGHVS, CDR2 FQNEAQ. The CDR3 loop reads CASTRDRAYTDTQYF. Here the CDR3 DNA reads TGTGCCAGCACCCGGGACAGGGCCTACACAGATACGCAGTATTTT.

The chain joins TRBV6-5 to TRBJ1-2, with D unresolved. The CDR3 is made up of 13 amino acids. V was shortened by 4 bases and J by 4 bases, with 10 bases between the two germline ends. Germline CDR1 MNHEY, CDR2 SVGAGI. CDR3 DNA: TGTGCCAGCAGTTCCTCTCCTCTCTATGGCTACACCTTC. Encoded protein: CASSSSPLYGYTF.

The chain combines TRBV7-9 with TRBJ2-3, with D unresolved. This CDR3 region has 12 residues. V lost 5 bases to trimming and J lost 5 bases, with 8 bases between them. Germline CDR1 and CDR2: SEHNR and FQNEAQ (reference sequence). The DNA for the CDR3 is TGTGCCAGCAGCCCCCAGAAAGATACGCAGTATTTT. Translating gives CASSPQKDTQYF.